A single sample gave rise to the 26 T cell receptor beta chains below, sequenced in a study of CD8 T cells in ankylosing spondylitis (TCRdb year 2017). The library was made by 5' RACE. This sample was sequenced with an Illumina HiSeq 2500. The public reads were run again by TCRdb, first through fastp at Q25 and then through MiXCR, and only productive beta chains were kept. Rows are combined by CDR3 protein, so each entry shows the most common genes and DNA. This sample holds about 280,000 distinct CDR3 sequences; 15% to 25% were observed only once. The top ten hold 7.5% to 9% of the sample. The sequenced sample consisted of blood, either unsorted or a sorted T cell fraction (not recorded which). The receptors here all came from a male donor with ankylosing spondylitis or in good health (not recorded which).

This sequence joins TRBV18 and TRBJ2-7; the match to TRBD1 covers 7 bases. J was trimmed by 0 bases and V by 2 bases; bases with no gene match: 4. Germline CDR1 and CDR2: KGHSH and LQKENI. The CDR3 has 15 residues. CDR3 in DNA: TGTGCCAGCTCACCAGGACAGGCCATCTCCTACGAGCAGTACGTC. It is translated as CASSPGQAISYEQYV.

The chain combines TRBV5-1 with TRBJ2-2, with TRBD1 as a possible D gene (6 bases). Per the germline V gene, CDR1 is SGHRS and CDR2 is YFSETQ. This CDR3 has 15 residues. With 1 base removed from V and 4 bases from J, the gap between germline ends came to 11 bases. This CDR3 is CASSLIGGSTGELFF. The CDR3 DNA sequence: TGCGCCAGCAGCTTGATAGGGGGAAGCACCGGGGAGCTGTTTTTT.

The chain combines TRBV12-3 or TRBV12-4 with TRBJ1-5; 9 bases are shared with TRBD1. The J segment lost 1 base and the V segment lost 5 bases, leaving 3 bases of the junction unmatched. CDR3 length equals 15 residues. CDR3 sequence reads: CASSTGGASNQPQHF. The CDR3 DNA is TGTGCCAGCAGTACAGGGGGCGCGAGCAATCAGCCCCAGCATTTT.

This clonotype was detected only once. The rearrangement uses TRBV7-2 and TRBJ2-3; D gene unclear. The CDR3 length is 14 residues. The V end lost 8 bases, the J end lost 5 bases, and 17 bases lay between the germline ends. Germline V gene data show CDR1 as SGHTA and CDR2 as FQGNSA. The CDR3 DNA is TGTGCCAGCTCGTTAAGGGCGCTTGGAGATACGCAGTATTTT. As protein: CASSLRALGDTQYF.

This clonotype was found many times. The CDR3 reads CSVVRQQETQYF. The CDR3 DNA reads as TGCAGCGTTGTTAGACAGCAAGAGACCCAGTACTTC. The rearrangement joins TRBV29-1 to TRBJ2-5, with D tentatively TRBD1 (5 bases). V dropped 4 bases and J dropped 2 bases, with 8 bases sitting between them. Germline loops: CDR1 SQVTM, CDR2 ANQGSEA. The CDR3 covers 12 residues.

The chain uses TRBV5-1 and TRBJ2-2; a possible D gene is TRBD2 (5 bases). CDR1 is SGHRS and CDR2 is YFSETQ in the germline V gene. Deletions cut 0 bases from V and 6 bases from J, with 12 bases between. This CDR3 is built from 15 residues. The CDR3 is CASSLELAGAGELFF. In DNA form, the CDR3 reads TGCGCCAGCAGCTTGGAACTCGCCGGGGCCGGGGAGCTGTTTTTT.

CDR3 coding DNA: TGCGCCAGCAGCTTAGGGCTACTAAAACCAGATACGCAGTATTTT. Amino acid sequence: CASSLGLLKPDTQYF. The V gene is TRBV5-1, the J gene TRBJ2-3; D ambiguous. V lost 2 bases, J lost 4 bases, and 14 bases lay in between. The length of the CDR3 is 15 residues. Germline CDR1 is SGHRS and CDR2 is YFSETQ.

This sequence joins TRBV20-1 and TRBJ1-2; tentative D call: TRBD1 (6 bases). CDR3 length: 18 amino acids. Germline loops: CDR1 DFQATT, CDR2 SNEGSKA (reference sequence). V lost 1 base to trimming and J lost 4 bases, with 25 bases between them. The CDR3 nucleotides are TGCAGTGCTAGAGTGGTTTCCCAACAGGGCGGGTTGAGCTATGGCTACACCTTC. Its protein is CSARVVSQQGGLSYGYTF.

V gene TRBV6-1 combines with J gene TRBJ1-5; possible D gene TRBD1, 5 bases. Trimming cost V 6 bases and J 6 bases, with 15 bases left between them. The CDR3 loop spans 14 amino acids. The germline V gene has CDR1 MNHNS and CDR2 SASEGT. The CDR3 protein is CASSLGRTAQPQHF. CDR3 DNA: TGTGCCAGCAGCTTGGGACGTACGGCTCAGCCCCAGCATTTT.

This clonotype appeared a few times. V usage is TRBV5-1 and J usage is TRBJ2-1, with D perhaps TRBD1 (5 bases). Trimming took off 0 bases at V and 4 bases at J, with 11 bases between the two ends. The CDR3 loop spans 15 amino acids. CDR1 and CDR2 from the germline V gene are SGHRS and YFSETQ. The CDR3 bases are TGCGCCAGCAGCTTGGCCTATGACAGTTACAATGAGCAGTTCTTC. It specifies CASSLAYDSYNEQFF. Looking up the rest from reference TRBV5-1 and TRBJ2-1 gives the full variable domain: KAGVTQTPRYLIKTRGQQVTLSCSPISGHRSVSWYQQTPGQGLQFLFEYFSETQRNKGNFPGRFSGRQFSNSRSEMNVSTLELGDSALYLCASSLAYDSYNEQFFGPGTRLTVL.

The rearrangement joins TRBV20-1 to TRBJ2-1; D possibly corresponds to TRBD2 (6 bases). V was shortened by 1 base and J by 10 bases, with 17 bases between the two germline ends. The CDR3 is made up of 14 amino acids. Germline V CDR1 and CDR2: DFQATT, SNEGSKA (reference sequence). CDR3: CSARAALANTEQFF. The CDR3 DNA reads as TGCAGTGCTAGAGCGGCTCTAGCGAATACCGAGCAGTTCTTC.

This clonotype showed up many times. The rearrangement links TRBV20-1 to TRBJ2-2; 7 positions match TRBD2. The CDR3 has 18 residues. After removal of 3 bases from V and 1 base from J, the junction contained 14 bases not matched to a gene. Per germline, CDR1 DFQATT and CDR2 SNEGSKA (reference sequence). CDR3 nucleotide sequence: TGCAGTGCTAGGAGCATTATCGGGGAGGGCCAGAACACCGGGGAGCTGTTTTTT. This gives the protein CSARSIIGEGQNTGELFF.

The V call is TRBV12-5, the J call TRBJ1-1; no definite D call. The CDR3 is made up of 12 amino acids. Germline V CDR1 and CDR2: LGHNT, FRNRAP. The V and J ends lost 1 base and 3 bases respectively, with 3 bases between them. The CDR3 protein is CASGLGDTEAFF. The CDR3 region has the DNA TGTGCTAGTGGTTTGGGGGACACTGAAGCTTTCTTT.

The chain uses TRBV12-3 or TRBV12-4 and TRBJ2-5, with D hard to call. This CDR3 contains 14 residues. The V end was cut by 2 bases, the J end by 3 bases, with 10 bases between. CDR3 in amino acids: CASSLRVTEETQYF. The CDR3 DNA follows: TGTGCCAGCAGTTTAAGGGTAACAGAAGAGACCCAGTACTTC.

This chain uses TRBV5-5 with TRBJ2-5, with TRBD1 matching 9 bases. V was pared by 2 bases and J by 5 bases, with 7 bases of the junction left unmatched. Germline V gene data show CDR1 as SGHKS and CDR2 as YYEKEE (reference sequence). This CDR3 is 15 amino acids long. CDR3 amino acids: CASSFEGQGGETQYF. In DNA form, the CDR3 reads TGTGCCAGCAGCTTTGAGGGACAGGGCGGGGAGACCCAGTACTTC.

This chain joins TRBV5-1 and TRBJ1-1; no definite D call. CDR3 size: 13 residues. Germline assignment: CDR1 SGHRS and CDR2 YFSETQ. V was shortened by 0 bases and J by 7 bases, with 10 bases between the two germline ends. The DNA for the CDR3 is TGCGCCAGCAGCTTGGAGCGGGCCGGTGAAGCTTTCTTT. Translation: CASSLERAGEAFF. Supplemented by reference TRBV5-1 and TRBJ1-1, the full variable domain reads KAGVTQTPRYLIKTRGQQVTLSCSPISGHRSVSWYQQTPGQGLQFLFEYFSETQRNKGNFPGRFSGRQFSNSRSEMNVSTLELGDSALYLCASSLERAGEAFFGQGTRLTVV.

The J gene is TRBJ1-4, the V gene TRBV6-1; TRBD1 matches 9 bases. This CDR3 is built from 13 residues. The germline CDR1 and CDR2 sequences are MNHNS and SASEGT. V was clipped by 5 bases and J by 7 bases; unmatched bases: 2. Written as DNA, the CDR3 is TGTGCCAGCAGTATGGGACAGGGTGAAAAACTGTTTTTT. Encoded protein: CASSMGQGEKLFF.

This rearrangement joins TRBV5-1 to TRBJ1-1; D is undetermined. This CDR3 is built from 13 residues. Deletions cut 6 bases from V and 0 bases from J, with 9 bases between. Germline V gene sequence: CDR1 SGHRS, CDR2 YFSETQ. Here the CDR3 reads CASKEGVNTEAFF. Written as DNA, the CDR3 is TGCGCCAGCAAGGAGGGCGTGAACACTGAAGCTTTCTTT.

This clonotype was picked up one time. The rearrangement links TRBV2 to TRBJ1-4; D gene ambiguous. Per germline, CDR1 SNHLY and CDR2 FYNNEI. V was pared by 3 bases and J by 7 bases, with 6 bases between. This CDR3 is 12 amino acids long. CDR3 sequence (DNA): TGTGCCAGCAGTGAGGAGGGTGAAAAACTGTTTTTT. Its protein product is CASSEEGEKLFF.

The CDR3 reads CASSLEGSGAKNIQYF. The CDR3 bases are TGCGCCAGCAGCTTGGAGGGTAGCGGAGCCAAAAACATTCAGTACTTC. This chain connects TRBV5-1 to TRBJ2-4; TRBD2 might be the D (6 bases). The CDR3 runs to 16 residues. With 0 bases removed from V and 0 bases from J, the gap between germline ends came to 10 bases. Germline CDR1 reads SGHRS; CDR2 reads YFSETQ.

J is TRBJ2-5 and V is TRBV7-9; D may match TRBD1 or TRBD2 (5 bases each). The V end was cut by 4 bases, the J end by 2 bases, with 14 bases between. Germline assignment: CDR1 SEHNR and CDR2 FQNEAQ (reference sequence). The CDR3 runs to 15 residues. CDR3 in DNA: TGTGCCAGCAGCTCGGGGCCTACTCCTCAAGAGACCCAGTACTTC. Translating gives CASSSGPTPQETQYF.

This clonotype was observed many times. The J gene is TRBJ1-2, the V gene TRBV20-1; possible D gene TRBD1, 5 bases. The CDR3 runs 14 residues. CDR1 and CDR2 from the germline V gene are DFQATT and SNEGSKA (reference sequence). V lost 4 bases, J lost 0 bases, and 12 bases lay in between. CDR3 in amino acids: CSAIAGGANYGYTF. Written as DNA, the CDR3 is TGCAGTGCTATAGCGGGGGGAGCTAACTATGGCTACACCTTC.

The chain recombines TRBV27 with TRBJ2-5, with TRBD2 identical over 7 bases. There are 17 residues in the CDR3. Germline V gene data show CDR1 as MNHEY and CDR2 as SMNVEV (reference sequence). V gave up 0 bases and J gave up 3 bases; unmatched junction bases: 10. The CDR3 sequence: CASSLSKLSSGKETQYF. CDR3 nucleotide sequence: TGTGCCAGCAGTTTATCGAAGCTCTCTAGCGGAAAAGAGACCCAGTACTTC.

Many counts were recorded for this clonotype. This sequence joins TRBV7-3 and TRBJ2-3; 10 bases match TRBD2. V lost 2 bases to trimming and J lost 3 bases; unmatched junction nucleotides: 5. The CDR3 loop spans 16 amino acids. Germline-derived CDR1 and CDR2 are SGHTA and FQGTGA. CDR3 region: CASSLVLAGATDTQYF. The CDR3 region has the DNA TGTGCCAGCAGCTTAGTCCTAGCGGGGGCAACAGATACGCAGTATTTT.

The gene calls are TRBV12-3 or TRBV12-4 and TRBJ2-1; TRBD1 might be the D (6 bases). The ends were cut back, 6 bases at V and 5 bases at J, with 14 bases in the middle. The CDR3 sequence is 14 residues long. CDR3 nucleotide sequence: TGTGCCAGCAGACAGAGGGACACAAACAATGAGCAGTTCTTC. This translates into CASRQRDTNNEQFF.

The V gene is TRBV12-3 or TRBV12-4, the J gene TRBJ1-1, with D unclear. This CDR3 is 14 amino acids long. V lost 3 bases and J lost 4, with 12 bases in between. CDR3 sequence: CASSFASSGTEAFF. CDR3 bases: TGTGCCAGCAGTTTCGCCAGCTCGGGCACTGAAGCTTTCTTT.